This section outlines one T cell receptor (beta chain) sequence together with its context. This entry is derived from a study of technical replicates of blood from several donors. This table comes from immunoSEQ multiplex PCR, and its TCRdb copy is limited to in-frame clones, with some not included. The sample includes 79,000 or so clones, around 90% of them seen just once. The source material was T cells isolated from PBMCs. This receptor was identified in a human donor in good health.

The CDR3 DNA is TGTGCCAGCAGCTTAGTCCCCCTGTCAAACACCATATATTTT. Its protein is CASSLVPLSNTIYF. The V gene is TRBV7-2, the J gene TRBJ1-3; D gene unclear. This CDR3 has 14 amino acids. V lost 1 base and J lost 6, with 10 bases in between. CDR1 and CDR2 (germline): SGHTA, FQGNSA. Combining the CDR3 with reference TRBV7-2 and TRBJ1-3 gives the whole variable domain GAGVSQSPSNKVTEKGKDVELRCDPISGHTALYWYRQSLGQGLEFLIYFQGNSAPDKSGLPSDRFSAERTGGSVSTLTIQRTQQEDSAVYLCASSLVPLSNTIYFGEGSWLTVV.